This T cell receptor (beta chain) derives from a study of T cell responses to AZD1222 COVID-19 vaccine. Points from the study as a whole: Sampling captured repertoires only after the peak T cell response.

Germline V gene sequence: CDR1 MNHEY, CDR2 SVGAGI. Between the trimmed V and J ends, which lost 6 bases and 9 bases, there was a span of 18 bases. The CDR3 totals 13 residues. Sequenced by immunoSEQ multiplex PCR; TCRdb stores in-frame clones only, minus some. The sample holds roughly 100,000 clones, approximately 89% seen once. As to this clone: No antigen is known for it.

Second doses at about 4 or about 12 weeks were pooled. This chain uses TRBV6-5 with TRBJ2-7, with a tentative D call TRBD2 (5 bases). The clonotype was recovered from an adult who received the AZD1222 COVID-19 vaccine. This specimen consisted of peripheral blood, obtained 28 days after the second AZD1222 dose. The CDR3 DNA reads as TGTGCCAGCAGCTCACTCCTAGCCGGCGGGCAGTACTTC. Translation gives CASSSLLAGGQYF.